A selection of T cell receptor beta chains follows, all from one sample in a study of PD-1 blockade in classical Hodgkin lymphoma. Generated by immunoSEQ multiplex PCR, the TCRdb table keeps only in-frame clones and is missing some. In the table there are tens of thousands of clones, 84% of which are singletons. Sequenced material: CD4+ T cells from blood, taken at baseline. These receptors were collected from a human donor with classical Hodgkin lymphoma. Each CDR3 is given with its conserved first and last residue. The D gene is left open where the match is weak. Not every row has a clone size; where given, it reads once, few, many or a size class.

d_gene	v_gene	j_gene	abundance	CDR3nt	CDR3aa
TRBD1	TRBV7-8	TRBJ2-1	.	TGTGCCAGCAGCTTTAGCGATTGGACAGGGTCGAATGAGCAGTTCTTC	CASSFSDWTGSNEQFF
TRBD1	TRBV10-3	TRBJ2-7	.	TGTGCCATCAGTCTCCAGGGGGACAGGTCTCTCGAGCAGTACTTC	CAISLQGDRSLEQYF
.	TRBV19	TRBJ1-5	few	TGTGCCAGTACCCCCAGAAGCAATCAGCCCCAGCATTTT	CASTPRSNQPQHF
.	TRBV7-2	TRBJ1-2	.	TGTGCCAGCAGCCCTGTCCAGTCAGGGAACTATGGCTACACCTTC	CASSPVQSGNYGYTF
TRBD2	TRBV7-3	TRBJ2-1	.	TGTGCCAGCAGCTCTAGCGGTAAGAACAATGAGCAGTTCTTC	CASSSSGKNNEQFF
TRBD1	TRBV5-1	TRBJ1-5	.	TGCGCCAGCAGGGTGGACAGGGATCAGCCCCAGCATTTT	CASRVDRDQPQHF
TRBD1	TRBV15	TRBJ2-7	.	TGTGCCACCAGCAGAGCCGGGACAGTCTCCTACGAGCAGTACTTC	CATSRAGTVSYEQYF
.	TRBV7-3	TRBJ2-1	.	TGTGCCAGCAGCTCTAGCCCTAACAATGAGCAGTTCTTC	CASSSSPNNEQFF
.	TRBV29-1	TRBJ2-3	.	TGCAGCGTTGATAAGGAATCCACAGATACGCAGTATTTT	CSVDKESTDTQYF
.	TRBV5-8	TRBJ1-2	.	TGTGCCAGCAGCTTGGCGGGGGGAGACTATGGCTACACCTTC	CASSLAGGDYGYTF
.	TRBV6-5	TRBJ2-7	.	TGTGCCAGCAGTTTCTCCCTCGCAGGGCAGAACGAGCAGTACTTC	CASSFSLAGQNEQYF
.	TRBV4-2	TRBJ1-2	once	TGTGCCAGCAGCCAAGGAGGACCCTATGGCTACACCTTC	CASSQGGPYGYTF
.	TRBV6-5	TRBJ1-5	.	TGTGCCAGCAGTTATGGGGGAGGGAACCAGCCCCAGCATTTT	CASSYGGGNQPQHF
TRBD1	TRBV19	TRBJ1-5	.	TGTGCCAGTAGTATGGGACAGCTTAGCAATCAGCCCCAGCATTTT	CASSMGQLSNQPQHF
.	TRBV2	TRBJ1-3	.	TGTGCCAGCAGAACAACGTCAGGAAACACCATATATTTT	CASRTTSGNTIYF
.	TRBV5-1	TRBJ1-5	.	TGCGCCAGCAGCTTGGGTCAGGCTGATCAGCCCCAGCATTTT	CASSLGQADQPQHF
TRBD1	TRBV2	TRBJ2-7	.	TGTGCCAGCAGGAGACAGGGCACCTACGAGCAGTACTTC	CASRRQGTYEQYF
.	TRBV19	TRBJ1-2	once	TGTGCCAGTAGTATAGCAACTTTAGGACTCTTGAGGTATGGCTACACCTTC	CASSIATLGLLRYGYTF
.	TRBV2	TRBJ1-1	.	TGTGCCAGCAGTGACAGGGTAAACACTGAAGCTTTCTTT	CASSDRVNTEAFF
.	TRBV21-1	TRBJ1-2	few	TGTGCCAGCAGCAAAGAGGGGACAGCTTTCTATGGCTACACCTTC	CASSKEGTAFYGYTF
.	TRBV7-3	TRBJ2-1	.	TGTGCCAGCAGTCAGCTAGGGTCCCACAATGAGCAGTTCTTC	CASSQLGSHNEQFF
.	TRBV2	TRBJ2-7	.	TGTGCCAGCACGTTAGGCGGGGACGAGCAGTACTTC	CASTLGGDEQYF
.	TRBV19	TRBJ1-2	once	TGTGCCAGTAGTATAGAGGGGGAGGCCCTTTATGGCTACACCTTC	CASSIEGEALYGYTF
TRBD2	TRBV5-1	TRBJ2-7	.	TGCGCCAGCAGCTTGGAGGTCGGGGGGGCCTACGAGCAGTACTTC	CASSLEVGGAYEQYF
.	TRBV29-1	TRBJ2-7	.	TGCAGCGCGAGGAGCAACAACTACGAGCAGTACTTC	CSARSNNYEQYF
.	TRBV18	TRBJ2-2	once	TGTGCCAGCTCACCACCAGGCAGACCGAACACCGGGGAGCTGTTTTTT	CASSPPGRPNTGELFF
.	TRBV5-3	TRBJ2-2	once	TGTGCCAGAAGCTTGGCCCCAGGGGCGAGCGTCGGGGAGCTGTTTTTT	CARSLAPGASVGELFF
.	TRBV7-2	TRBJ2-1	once	TGTGCCAGCAGCAGTGTATTAGTGACGACTGAGCAGTTCTTC	CASSSVLVTTEQFF
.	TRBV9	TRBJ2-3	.	TGTGCCAGCAGCGCGACTAGCACAGATACGCAGTATTTT	CASSATSTDTQYF
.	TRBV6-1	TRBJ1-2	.	TGTGCCAGCAGTGAAGGACAGGCCGAAGCTAACTATGGCTACACCTTC	CASSEGQAEANYGYTF
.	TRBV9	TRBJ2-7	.	TGTGCCAGCAGCGTAGAGGGATCGGGTAACCGCGAGCAGTACTTC	CASSVEGSGNREQYF
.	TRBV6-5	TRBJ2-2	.	TGTGCCAGCACTGCCTACACCGGGGAGCTGTTTTTT	CASTAYTGELFF
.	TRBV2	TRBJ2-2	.	TGTGCCAGCACATATTCATACACCGGGGAGCTGTTTTTT	CASTYSYTGELFF
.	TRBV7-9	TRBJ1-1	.	TGTGCCAGCAGCTTAGATCTATATGGAGCGGGGAACACTGAAGCTTTCTTT	CASSLDLYGAGNTEAFF
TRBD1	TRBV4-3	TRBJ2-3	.	TGCGCCAGCAGCATACAGACAGGGGCGACAGATACGCAGTATTTT	CASSIQTGATDTQYF
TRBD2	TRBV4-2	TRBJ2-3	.	TGTGCCAGCAGCCAAGGAGGTAGCGGGGGACTCACTCCCCCAGATACGCAGTATTTT	CASSQGGSGGLTPPDTQYF
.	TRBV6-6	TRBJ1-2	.	TGTGCCAGTGAATCTGGAGACTATGGCTACACCTTC	CASESGDYGYTF
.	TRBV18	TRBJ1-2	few	TGTGCCAGCTCACCACGCGGGGATGGGGGAAACTATGGCTACACCTTC	CASSPRGDGGNYGYTF
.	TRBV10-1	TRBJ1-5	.	TGCGCCAGCAGTGAGTCTCGGGACAATATGCAGCCCCAGCATTTT	CASSESRDNMQPQHF